One sample yielded the 2 T cell receptor beta chains listed below, sequenced in a study of CD4 T cells in relation to SARS-CoV-2 and coronaviruses. Clones were sequenced by immunoSEQ multiplex PCR, and TCRdb holds only the in-frame ones, with some missing. The sample lists about 60,000 clones; approximately 90% were seen once. The sequenced sample consisted of naive CD4+ T cells from PBMCs. The subset denotes: naive CD4+ T cells isolated by negative enrichment. Receptors originate from an adult with COVID-19.

This chain joins TRBV7-8 and TRBJ2-3; tentative D call: TRBD1 (6 bases). Germline V gene lookup returns CDR1 SGHVS and CDR2 FQNEAQ. V was shortened by 6 bases and J by 6 bases, with 16 bases between the two germline ends. The CDR3 loop spans 14 amino acids. The CDR3 here is CASSFTGRGDTQYF. CDR3 bases: TGTGCCAGCAGTTTTACAGGGCGTGGGGATACGCAGTATTTT.

V usage is TRBV7-3 and J usage is TRBJ2-1; D perhaps matches TRBD2 (6 bases). The CDR3 spans 15 residues. The V and J ends lost 0 bases and 7 bases respectively, with 13 bases between them. Germline CDR1 SGHTA, CDR2 FQGTGA. The CDR3 DNA is TGTGCCAGCAGCTTAACCGGGGCGGGGAATAATGAGCAGTTCTTC. Translated, it gives CASSLTGAGNNEQFF. Full variable domain (missing parts from reference TRBV7-3 and TRBJ2-1): GAGVSQTPSNKVTEKGKYVELRCDPISGHTALYWYRQSLGQGPEFLIYFQGTGAADDSGLPNDRFFAVRPEGSVSTLKIQRTERGDSAVYLCASSLTGAGNNEQFFGPGTRLTVL.